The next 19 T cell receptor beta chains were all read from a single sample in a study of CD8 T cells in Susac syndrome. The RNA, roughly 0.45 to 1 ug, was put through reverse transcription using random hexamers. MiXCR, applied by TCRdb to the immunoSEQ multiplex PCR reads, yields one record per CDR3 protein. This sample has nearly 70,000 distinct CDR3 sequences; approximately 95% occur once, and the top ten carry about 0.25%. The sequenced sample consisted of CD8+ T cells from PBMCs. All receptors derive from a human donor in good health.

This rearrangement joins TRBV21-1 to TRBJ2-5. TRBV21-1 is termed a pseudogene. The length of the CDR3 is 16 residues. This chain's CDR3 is CASSNKCQRDQETQYF. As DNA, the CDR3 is TGTGCCAGCAGCAACAAGTGCCAGCGGGACCAAGAGACCCAGTACTTC.

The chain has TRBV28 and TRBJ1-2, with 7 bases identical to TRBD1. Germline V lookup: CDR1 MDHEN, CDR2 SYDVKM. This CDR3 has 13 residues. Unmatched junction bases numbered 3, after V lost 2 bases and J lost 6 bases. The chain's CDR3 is CASSLDQGDGYTF. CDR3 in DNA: TGTGCCAGCAGTTTAGACCAGGGGGATGGCTACACCTTC.

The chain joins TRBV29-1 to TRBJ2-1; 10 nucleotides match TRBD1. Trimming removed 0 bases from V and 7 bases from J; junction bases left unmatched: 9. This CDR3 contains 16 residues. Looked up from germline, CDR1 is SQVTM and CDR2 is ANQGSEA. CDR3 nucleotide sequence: TGCAGCGTTGAAGAAATTGACAGGGGGCTGGAGAATGAGCAGTTCTTC. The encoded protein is CSVEEIDRGLENEQFF.

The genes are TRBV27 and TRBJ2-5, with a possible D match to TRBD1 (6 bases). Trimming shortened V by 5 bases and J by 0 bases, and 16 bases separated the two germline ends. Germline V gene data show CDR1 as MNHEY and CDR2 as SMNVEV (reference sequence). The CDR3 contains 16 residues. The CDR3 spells CASSPSTGEYQETQYF. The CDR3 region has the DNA TGTGCCAGCAGTCCCTCGACAGGAGAGTACCAAGAGACCCAGTACTTC.

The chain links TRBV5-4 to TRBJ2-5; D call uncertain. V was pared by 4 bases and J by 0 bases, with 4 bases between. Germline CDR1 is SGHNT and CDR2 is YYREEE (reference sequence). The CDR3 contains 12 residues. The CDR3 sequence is CASSDYQETQYF. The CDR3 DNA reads TGTGCCAGCAGCGACTACCAAGAGACCCAGTACTTC.

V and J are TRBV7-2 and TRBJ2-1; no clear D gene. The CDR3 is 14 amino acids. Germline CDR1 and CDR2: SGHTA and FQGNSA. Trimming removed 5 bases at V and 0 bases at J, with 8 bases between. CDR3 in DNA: TGTGCCAGCAGCACCTTTAGCTCCTACAATGAGCAGTTCTTC. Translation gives CASSTFSSYNEQFF. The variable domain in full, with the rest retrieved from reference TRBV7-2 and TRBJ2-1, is GAGVSQSPSNKVTEKGKDVELRCDPISGHTALYWYRQSLGQGLEFLIYFQGNSAPDKSGLPSDRFSAERTGGSVSTLTIQRTQQEDSAVYLCASSTFSSYNEQFFGPGTRLTVL.

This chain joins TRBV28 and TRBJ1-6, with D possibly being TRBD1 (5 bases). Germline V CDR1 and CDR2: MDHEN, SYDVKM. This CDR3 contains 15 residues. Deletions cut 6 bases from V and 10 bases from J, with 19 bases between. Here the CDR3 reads CASRDDRLNGSPLHF. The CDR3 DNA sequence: TGTGCCAGCAGAGACGACAGACTCAACGGATCACCCCTCCACTTT.

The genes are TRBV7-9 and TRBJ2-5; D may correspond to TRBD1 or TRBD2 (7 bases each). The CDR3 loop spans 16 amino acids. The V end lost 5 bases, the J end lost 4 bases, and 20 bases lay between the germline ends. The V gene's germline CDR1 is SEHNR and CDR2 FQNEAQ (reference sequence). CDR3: CASSPHADREGETQYF. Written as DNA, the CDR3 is TGTGCCAGCAGCCCACATGCCGACAGGGAGGGAGAGACCCAGTACTTC.

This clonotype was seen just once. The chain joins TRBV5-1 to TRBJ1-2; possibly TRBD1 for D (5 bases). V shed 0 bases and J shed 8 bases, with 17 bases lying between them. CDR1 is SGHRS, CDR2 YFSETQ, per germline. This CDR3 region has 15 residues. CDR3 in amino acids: CASSLDRGLRRGYTF. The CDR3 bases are TGCGCCAGCAGCTTGGACCGGGGCCTCCGGAGGGGCTACACCTTC.

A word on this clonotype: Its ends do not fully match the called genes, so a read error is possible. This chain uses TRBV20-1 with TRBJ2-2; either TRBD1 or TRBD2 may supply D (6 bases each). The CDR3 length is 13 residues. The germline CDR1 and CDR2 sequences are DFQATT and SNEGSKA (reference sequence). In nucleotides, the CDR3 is TGCAGTGCCACCCGGCGGGACACGGGGGAGCTGTTTTTT. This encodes CSATRRDTGELFF.

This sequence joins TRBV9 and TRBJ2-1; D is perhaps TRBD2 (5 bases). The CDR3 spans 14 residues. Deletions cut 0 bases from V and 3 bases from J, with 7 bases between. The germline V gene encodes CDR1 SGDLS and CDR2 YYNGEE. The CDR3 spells CASSVVDYYNEQFF. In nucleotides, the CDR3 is TGTGCCAGCAGCGTAGTAGACTACTACAATGAGCAGTTCTTC.

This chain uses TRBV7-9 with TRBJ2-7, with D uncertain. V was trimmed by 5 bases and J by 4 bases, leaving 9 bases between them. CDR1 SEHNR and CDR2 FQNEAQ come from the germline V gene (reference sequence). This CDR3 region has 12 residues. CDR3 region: CASSRDGYEQYV. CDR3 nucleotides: TGTGCCAGCAGCCGCGACGGATACGAGCAGTACGTC.

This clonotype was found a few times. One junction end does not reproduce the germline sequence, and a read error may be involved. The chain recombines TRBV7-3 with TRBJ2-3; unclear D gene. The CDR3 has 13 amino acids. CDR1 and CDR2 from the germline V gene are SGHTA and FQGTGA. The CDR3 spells CASSLTGTDTQYF. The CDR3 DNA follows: TGTGCCAGCAGTTTAACAGGCACAGATACGCAGTATTTT.

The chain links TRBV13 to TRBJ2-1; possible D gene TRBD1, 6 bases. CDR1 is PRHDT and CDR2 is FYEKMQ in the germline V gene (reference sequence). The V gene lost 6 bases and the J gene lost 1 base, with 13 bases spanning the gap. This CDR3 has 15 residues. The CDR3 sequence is CASSLRGQSYNEQFF. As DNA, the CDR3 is TGTGCCAGCAGTCTCAGGGGCCAATCCTACAATGAGCAGTTCTTC.

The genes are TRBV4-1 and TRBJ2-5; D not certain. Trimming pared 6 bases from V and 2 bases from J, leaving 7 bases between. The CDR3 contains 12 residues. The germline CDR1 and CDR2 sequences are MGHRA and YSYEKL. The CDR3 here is CASSSIQETQYF. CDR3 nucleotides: TGCGCCAGCAGTAGTATACAAGAGACCCAGTACTTC.

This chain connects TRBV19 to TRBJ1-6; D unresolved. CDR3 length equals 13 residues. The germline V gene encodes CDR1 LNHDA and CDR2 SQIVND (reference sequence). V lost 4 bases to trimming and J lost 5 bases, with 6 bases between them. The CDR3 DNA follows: TGTGCCAGTAGTAGCGGGGATAATTCACCCCTCCACTTT. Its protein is CASSSGDNSPLHF. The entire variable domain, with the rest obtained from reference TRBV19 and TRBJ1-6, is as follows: DGGITQSPKYLFRKEGQNVTLSCEQNLNHDAMYWYRQDPGQGLRLIYYSQIVNDFQKGDIAEGYSVSREKKESFPLTVTSAQKNPTAFYLCASSSGDNSPLHFGNGTRLTVT.

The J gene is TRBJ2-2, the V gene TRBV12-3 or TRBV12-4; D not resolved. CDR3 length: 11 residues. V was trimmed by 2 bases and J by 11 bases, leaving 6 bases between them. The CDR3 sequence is CASSLFEELFF. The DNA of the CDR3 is TGTGCCAGCAGTTTATTTGAAGAGCTGTTTTTT.

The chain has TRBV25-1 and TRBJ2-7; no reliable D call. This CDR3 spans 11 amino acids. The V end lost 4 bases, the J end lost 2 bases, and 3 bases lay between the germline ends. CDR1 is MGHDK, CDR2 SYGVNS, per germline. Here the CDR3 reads CASSGAYEQYV. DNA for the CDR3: TGTGCCAGCAGTGGGGCCTACGAGCAGTACGTC.

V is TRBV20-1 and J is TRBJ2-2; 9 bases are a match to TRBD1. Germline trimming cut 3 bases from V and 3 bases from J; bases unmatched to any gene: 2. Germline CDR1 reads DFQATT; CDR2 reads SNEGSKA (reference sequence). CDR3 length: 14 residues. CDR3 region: CSASWTGDTGELFF. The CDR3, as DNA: TGCAGTGCTAGCTGGACAGGGGACACCGGGGAGCTGTTTTTT.